Here is one TCR beta chain with its context. What it recognizes is unknown. These data are taken from a study of Ad26.COV2.S vaccination and SARS-CoV-2 variants. Whole-study context: Donor was one of the participants in the Ad26.COV2.S arm of the COV1001 trial.

Study findings and constraints: Vaccinees displayed broader spike-specific TCR repertoires than placebo recipients. There was reportedly substantial breadth in spike-specific CD8+ and CD4+ T cell responses after vaccination.

Clones were read by immunoSEQ multiplex PCR, and TCRdb kept only the in-frame ones, dropping some. Seen here are about 350,000 clones, less than 90% observed once, and the top ten hold about 11%. V was pared by 0 bases and J by 4 bases, with 15 bases between. Germline values: CDR1 MNHEY, CDR2 SVGAGI. The CDR3 loop spans 16 amino acids. Treatment reported: approximately 18 received Ad26.COV2.S at low or high dose, single or two shots; 5 received placebo; per-sample allocation not given. The samples date from day 63 after the first vaccine or placebo injection. An adult of 18-55 years in Boston served as donor.

The clonotype comes from a person aged 18-65 years who received the Ad26.COV2.S COVID-19 vaccine or a placebo. Source: peripheral blood, taken in a trial of Ad26.COV2.S vaccine versus placebo. This chain joins TRBV6-5 and TRBJ1-1; D is possibly TRBD1 (5 bases). CDR3 loop: CASSYSSGPDATEAFF. In DNA, the CDR3 is TGTGCCAGCAGTTACTCGTCGGGGCCGGATGCCACTGAAGCTTTCTTT.